This section outlines one T cell receptor beta chain sequence together with its context. With V trimmed by 3 bases and J by 2 bases, 7 bases remained unmatched. Germline assignment: CDR1 LNHDA and CDR2 SQIVND (reference sequence). The CDR3 is 16 residues long. This entry belongs to a study of blood T cell repertoires in COVID-19. Overall study: Whether acute or convalescent, the COVID-19 samples came from the United States, Italy and Spain. The analysed material was cDNA or gDNA that came from T cells, B-cell-depleted T cells, or PBMCs.

Authors' analysis steps: Estimation of nucleated cell counts relied on the amplification of reference gene primers. TCRdb's table, derived via immunoSEQ multiplex PCR, lists solely in-frame clones and lacks some. That table furnishes V, J and clone size, whereas the DNA furnished D and trimming. The sample includes tens of thousands of clones, over 80% of them seen just once. V and J are TRBV19 and TRBJ1-5; TRBD1 matches 7 bases. This TCR came from a human donor in a cohort sampled during active COVID-19. The material sequenced was peripheral blood. The CDR3 here is CASSIKLTGGNQPQHF. CDR3 sequence (DNA): TGTGCCAGTAGTATCAAGCTAACAGGGGGCAATCAGCCCCAGCATTTT.